This T cell receptor (beta chain) stems from a study of CD8+ T cells in alopecia areata (dated by TCRdb to the late 2010s). Regarding the complete study: Treated patients were enrolled in an open-label pilot trial of oral tofacitinib at 5 to 10 mg twice daily for moderate-to-severe alopecia areata. immunoSEQ multiplex PCR using 35 Vbeta forward primers and 13 Jbeta reverse primers was used to amplify TCRbeta CDR3 regions. Scalp clonality was compared across normal scalp (n=4), patchy alopecia areata scalp (n=8), and alopecia totalis/universalis scalp (n=8). RNA was extracted with the PAXgene miRNA kit for fixed scalp, the miRNeasy kit for PBMCs, and the RNeasy kit for mouse skin. Biopsies were taken from tofacitinib-treated patients at baseline and at 4 and 24 weeks of treatment, and a later scalp biopsy was taken in several of the tofacitinib-treated patients. Scalp tissue and sorted CD4+ and CD8+ peripheral blood T cells from patchy and totalis/universalis alopecia areata patients and from healthy controls were covered by human TCRbeta sequencing. Patients stayed on tofacitinib for 6 to 18 months and then had 6 months of follow-up off drug so that delayed response and recurrence could be assessed. The study used high-throughput TCRbeta sequencing to examine T cell clonal expansion in alopecia areata, in both the C3H/HeJ mouse model and human patients.

General findings and caveats noted by the study authors: Unlike mouse skin, where gammadelta T cells dominate, normal human skin contains resident alphabeta T cells that get sequenced too, which complicates analysis of the scalp TCR repertoire. Higher clonality and more expanded CD8+ clones were observed in lesional scalp than in normal scalp, particularly in alopecia totalis/universalis, a finding suggestive of antigenic drive. TCR sequences shared between patients were less clear than in mice, possibly partly because of HLA diversity in the patient population.

This specimen's time point label, per the study, means: baseline before oral tofacitinib. Lesional scalp punch biopsies and peripheral blood were collected from alopecia areata patients. Scalp biopsies from humans were placed right away in PAXgene tissue containers for fixation. Comments on this clone: Its antigen has not been determined. Per-base quality was not reported, and no clone a single base away is much larger than it.

From its cysteine to its phenylalanine, the CDR3 spans 15 amino acids. Only the CDR3 part of the read is kept: 45 bases, read in frame from the first base. Looking up the germline V gene yields CDR1 SGDLS and CDR2 YYNGEE. V and J are trimmed by 4 bases and 3 bases, and the gene matches miss 6 bases of the junction. Receptor libraries were prepared by the immunoSEQ multiplex PCR assay. For TCR sequencing, RNA was extracted from every sample and reverse transcribed into cDNA to serve as template. First-strand cDNA was synthesized with SuperScript III using a 2:1 mix of oligo-dT and random hexamers. A synthetic immune receptor repertoire was used to measure amplification bias, and any remaining bias was corrected computationally. On the study's bioinformatics: After raw reads were preprocessed to remove errors, the CDR3 was defined following IMGT conventions as running from the conserved cysteine to phenylalanine. Clonality was computed by normalizing Shannon entropy by log2 of the number of productive unique TCRs and subtracting the result from 1. Scalp TCRbeta sequences were cross-referenced with sorted blood CD4 and CD8 repertoires so that the CD4 or CD8 identity of scalp clones could be inferred. TCRdb took this table from immuneACCESS and kept in-frame rearrangements with V and J called. Such tables lack part of the clones; where checked against another copy, unresolved V genes explain under half of the gap, and the rest is unexplained. From that table come the V and J calls and clone size; the DNA was used to work out D and trimming. The sample table shows roughly 10,000 clones, and approximately 60% are seen once. About 8.1% of the sample lies in the top ten.

This clonotype was obtained from a human donor with alopecia areata. The V gene is TRBV9 and the J gene is TRBJ1-2; 10 nucleotides in the junction match TRBD1. The sequences come from skin, collected at week 0. The CDR3 here reads CASSSRDRGYYGYTF. The bases read TGTGCCAGCAGCTCCCGGGACAGGGGCTACTATGGCTACACCTTC.